The clone carrying this TCR beta chain has just a few counts. The target antigen is unknown. The sample is drawn from a study of T cell repertoires in cytomegalovirus infection. Whole-study context: CMV epitopes, recently identified HLA-C-restricted and well-studied HLA-B-restricted, were used.

TCRdb called the reads again in MiXCR, with one record for every CDR3 protein. The repertoire holds 700,000 to 950,000 distinct CDR3 sequences, approximately 32% seen once, with roughly 12% in the top ten. General study points: Cumulative frequency (of public TCR beta family members) identified carriers of CMV plus the relevant HLA.

Germline CDR1 SGHVS, CDR2 FQNEAQ. Trimming cost V 3 bases and J 5 bases, with 18 bases left between them. CDR3 size: 16 residues. The source was cultured CD8+ T cells from PBMCs, collected from culture after CMV antigen stimulation. The chain employs TRBV7-8 and TRBJ2-3, with D unclear. This receptor was identified in a human donor in good health (CMV status not recorded). Some clones in this sample may be carry-over from other donors' samples. In DNA, the CDR3 is TGTGCCAGCAGCTTTCGCCAGATTCTACTGGTAGATACGCAGTATTTT. Translation: CASSFRQILLVDTQYF.